These 3 T cell receptor beta chains originate from one sample sequenced in a study of blood T cell repertoires in COVID-19. Profiled with immunoSEQ multiplex PCR; TCRdb holds only in-frame clones, not every one. The repertoire consists of under 250,000 clones, with approximately 90% occurring once and the leading ten covering 11%. The sequencing input was peripheral blood. These receptor sequences come from a man aged 45-65 years with COVID-19, enrolled during active disease.

The chain links TRBV11-2 to TRBJ2-7; 7 bases align to TRBD2. This CDR3 is 15 amino acids long. V gave up 4 bases and J gave up 6 bases; unmatched junction bases: 12. Per the germline V gene, CDR1 is SGHAT and CDR2 is FQNNGV. The CDR3 coding sequence is TGTGCCAGCAGCTCCTCTCTAGCGGAAGTCTCCGAGCAGTACTTC. Translating it yields CASSSSLAEVSEQYF.

In nucleotides, the CDR3 is TGTGCCAGCAGCGCGAACAGCAATGAAAAACTGTTTTTT. Translation gives CASSANSNEKLFF. The chain recombines TRBV21-1 with TRBJ1-4; the DNA was not used to check the table's D call, TRBD1. TRBV21-1 is deemed a pseudogene. CDR3 length: 13 residues.

This chain joins TRBV5-4 and TRBJ2-5; 8 nucleotides line up with TRBD2. V lost 2 bases, J lost 5 bases, and 5 bases stayed unmatched. The CDR3 has 14 residues. Germline V gives CDR1 SGHNT, CDR2 YYREEE (reference sequence). The DNA for the CDR3 is TGTGCCAGCAGCTTCGGGACTAGGGAGGAGACCCAGTACTTC. This codes for CASSFGTREETQYF.